Below are 6 T cell receptor beta chains sequenced from a single sample in a study of T-cell memory formation after mild COVID-19. TCRdb independently ran MiXCR on the 5' RACE reads; one entry per CDR3 protein. The sample consists of approximately 190,000 distinct CDR3 sequences, around 17% of them appearing once. Material: PBMCs or a T cell subset sorted from them (not recorded which). The receptor set was obtained from an adult woman who had mild COVID-19 (a few samples of this study predate the infection). Cell type and time point are not known.

V usage is TRBV2 and J usage is TRBJ2-3; no definite D call. Between the trimmed V and J ends, which lost 3 bases and 3 bases, there was a span of 10 bases. Germline values: CDR1 SNHLY, CDR2 FYNNEI. This CDR3 contains 14 residues. The CDR3 is CASSDRTSTDTQYF. CDR3 bases: TGTGCCAGCAGTGACCGGACCTCGACAGATACGCAGTATTTT.

This clonotype was seen more than once but under ten times. This sequence joins TRBV10-3 and TRBJ1-5, with a tentative D call TRBD1 (5 bases). Germline lookup yields CDR1 ENHRY and CDR2 SYGVKD. Trimming cost V 6 bases and J 3 bases, with 12 bases left between them. This CDR3 has 14 residues. CDR3 DNA: TGTGCCATCAGCAGTGGGGGGAACAATCAGCCCCAGCATTTT. Translation: CAISSGGNNQPQHF.

This clonotype showed up just a few times. The CDR3 DNA reads TGCGCCAGCAGCTTGTTGGTAGTCAAAGGCAATGAGCAGTTCTTC. Its translation is CASSLLVVKGNEQFF. V usage is TRBV5-1 and J usage is TRBJ2-1; D ambiguous. Trimming pared 1 base from V and 6 bases from J, leaving 14 bases between. This CDR3 comprises 15 residues. CDR1 and CDR2 from the germline V gene are SGHRS and YFSETQ.

The genes are TRBV11-2 and TRBJ1-3; D is ambiguous. The CDR3 is 15 amino acids. Per germline, CDR1 SGHAT and CDR2 FQNNGV. Trimming pared 0 bases from V and 4 bases from J, leaving 10 bases between. The CDR3 nucleotides read TGTGCCAGCAGCTTAGAGCGGGGTCGCGGAAACACCATATATTTT. This translates into CASSLERGRGNTIYF.

The rearrangement uses TRBV6-5 and TRBJ2-1, with TRBD2 identical over 7 bases. J lost 10 bases, V lost 6 bases, and 9 bases had no gene match. The germline gives CDR1 MNHEY, CDR2 SVGAGI. The CDR3 is 13 amino acids. The CDR3 nucleotides read TGTGCCAGCAGCTCTGACCTTAGCGGGGAGCAGTTCTTC. Amino acid sequence: CASSSDLSGEQFF.

This clonotype came up a few times. The chain links TRBV30 to TRBJ2-1, with D possibly being TRBD2 (8 bases). This CDR3 comprises 21 residues. The germline V gene encodes CDR1 GTSNPN and CDR2 SVGIG (reference sequence). Trimming took 3 bases from V and 2 from J, leaving 32 bases between them. The CDR3 DNA reads TGTGCCTGGAGCAGGAATACGGGACTAGGTGGGGGCACAGGGGCCTACAATGAGCAGTTCTTC. This sequence encodes CAWSRNTGLGGGTGAYNEQFF.